This T cell receptor (beta chain) was observed in a study of cytomegalovirus exposure and HLA in healthy donors. Losses at the gene ends were 4 bases for V and 1 base for J; bases not matched to a gene: 5. Germline V gives CDR1 SGHDT, CDR2 YYEEEE. This CDR3 is 15 amino acids long. Overall study results and limits: An apparent linkage of common viral pathogens to several of the most significant clusters emerged in a later analysis. Analysis was performed later, and it showed HLA-associated TCR beta chains to be more clonally expanded than equally common others.

Both 60 Vbeta primers and 13 Jbeta primers went into the PCR. The assay was immunoSEQ multiplex PCR, and TCRdb's table has in-frame clones only and misses some. The sample shows 120,000 to 150,000 clones, about 80% of them seen only once. Comments on this clone: The antigen remains unidentified.

The receptor was derived from a male donor in good health and CMV-seropositive. This chain connects TRBV5-6 to TRBJ2-5, with 9 nucleotides matching TRBD1. The sequenced sample consisted of PBMCs. CDR3 loop: CASSLYRGLQETQYF. Here the CDR3 DNA reads TGTGCCAGCAGCCTATACAGGGGGCTCCAAGAGACCCAGTACTTC.